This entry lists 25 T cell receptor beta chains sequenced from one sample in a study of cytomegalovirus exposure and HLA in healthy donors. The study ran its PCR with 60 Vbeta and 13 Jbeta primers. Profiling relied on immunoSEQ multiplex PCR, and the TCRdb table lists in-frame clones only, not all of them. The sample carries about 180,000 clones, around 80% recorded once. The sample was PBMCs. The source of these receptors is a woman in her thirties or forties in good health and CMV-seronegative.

CDR3 sequence reads: CAWSVTPLAGTQYF. As DNA, the CDR3 is TGTGCCTGGAGTGTAACTCCGCTAGCGGGTACGCAGTATTTT. The chain uses TRBV30 and TRBJ2-3, with TRBD2 identical over 8 bases. CDR1 and CDR2 from the germline V gene are GTSNPN and SVGIG (reference sequence). The CDR3 loop spans 14 amino acids. Losses at the gene ends were 0 bases for V and 8 bases for J; bases not matched to a gene: 7.

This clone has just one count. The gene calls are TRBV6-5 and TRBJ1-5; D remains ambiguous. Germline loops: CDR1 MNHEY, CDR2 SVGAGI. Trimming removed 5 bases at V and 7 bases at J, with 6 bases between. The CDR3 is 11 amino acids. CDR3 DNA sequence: TGTGCCAGCAGTGAACAACAGCCCCAGCATTTT. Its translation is CASSEQQPQHF.

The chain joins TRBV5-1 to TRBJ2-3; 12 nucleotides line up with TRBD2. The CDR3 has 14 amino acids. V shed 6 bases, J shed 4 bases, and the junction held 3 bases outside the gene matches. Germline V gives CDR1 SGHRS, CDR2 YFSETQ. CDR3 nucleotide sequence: TGCGCCAGCAAGGGACTAGCGGGCCCAGATACGCAGTATTTT. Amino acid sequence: CASKGLAGPDTQYF.

The CDR3 DNA is TGTGCCAGCAGGGTAGCGTATACGCAGTATTTT. It yields the protein CASRVAYTQYF. The chain has TRBV6-1 and TRBJ2-3, with TRBD2 as a possible D gene (5 bases). Between the trimmed V and J ends, which lost 6 bases and 7 bases, there was a span of 8 bases. From germline, CDR1 is MNHNS and CDR2 SASEGT. This CDR3 region has 11 residues.

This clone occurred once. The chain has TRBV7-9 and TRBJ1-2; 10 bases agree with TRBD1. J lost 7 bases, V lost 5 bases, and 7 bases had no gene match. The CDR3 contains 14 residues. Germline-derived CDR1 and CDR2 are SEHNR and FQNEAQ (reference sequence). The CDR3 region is CASSRGQGVFGYTF. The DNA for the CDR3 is TGTGCCAGCAGCCGAGGACAGGGGGTCTTTGGCTACACCTTC.

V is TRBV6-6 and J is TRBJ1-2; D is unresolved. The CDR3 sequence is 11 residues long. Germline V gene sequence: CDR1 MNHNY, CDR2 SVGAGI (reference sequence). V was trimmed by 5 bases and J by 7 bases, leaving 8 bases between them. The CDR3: CASSDGVGYTF. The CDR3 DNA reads TGTGCCAGCAGTGACGGGGTTGGCTACACCTTC.

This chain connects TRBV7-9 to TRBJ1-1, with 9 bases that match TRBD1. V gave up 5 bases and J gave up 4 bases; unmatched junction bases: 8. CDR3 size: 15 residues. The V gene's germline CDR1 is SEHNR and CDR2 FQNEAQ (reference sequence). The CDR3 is CASSRTGGEGTEAFF. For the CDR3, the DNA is TGTGCCAGCAGCCGTACAGGGGGCGAGGGCACTGAAGCTTTCTTT.

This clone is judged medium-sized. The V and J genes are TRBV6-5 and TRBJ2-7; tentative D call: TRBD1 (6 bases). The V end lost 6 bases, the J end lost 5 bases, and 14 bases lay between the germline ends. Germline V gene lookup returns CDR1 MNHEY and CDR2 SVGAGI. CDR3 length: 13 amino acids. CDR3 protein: CASSPGEVNEQYF. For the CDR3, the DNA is TGTGCCAGCAGCCCAGGGGAAGTTAACGAGCAGTACTTC.

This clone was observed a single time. The CDR3 DNA sequence: TGTGCCAGCAGTCCCGGGGGGACCCACACAGATACGCAGTATTTT. As protein: CASSPGGTHTDTQYF. The V and J genes are TRBV7-3 and TRBJ2-3, with 7 positions matching TRBD2. The CDR3 spans 15 residues. V shed 6 bases, J shed 2 bases, and the junction held 8 bases outside the gene matches. Per germline, CDR1 SGHTA and CDR2 FQGTGA.

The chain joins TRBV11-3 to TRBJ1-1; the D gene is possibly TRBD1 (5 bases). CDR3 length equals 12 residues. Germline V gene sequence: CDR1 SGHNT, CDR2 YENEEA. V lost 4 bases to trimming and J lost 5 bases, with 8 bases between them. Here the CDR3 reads CASSYTGTEAFF. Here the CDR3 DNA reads TGTGCCAGCAGCTATACAGGAACTGAAGCTTTCTTT. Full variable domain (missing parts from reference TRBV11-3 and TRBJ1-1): EAGVVQSPRYKIIEKKQPVAFWCNPISGHNTLYWYLQNLGQGPELLIRYENEEAVDDSQLPKDRFSAERLKGVDSTLKIQPAELGDSAVYLCASSYTGTEAFFGQGTRLTVV.

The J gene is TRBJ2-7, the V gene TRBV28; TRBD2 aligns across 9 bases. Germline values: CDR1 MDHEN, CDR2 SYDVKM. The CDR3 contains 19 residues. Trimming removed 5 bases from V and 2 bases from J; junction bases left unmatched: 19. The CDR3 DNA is TGTGCCAGCAGTGCTGCGGGAGGGCGGGGGTTCCGAACAGCCTACGAGCAGTACTTC. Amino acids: CASSAAGGRGFRTAYEQYF.

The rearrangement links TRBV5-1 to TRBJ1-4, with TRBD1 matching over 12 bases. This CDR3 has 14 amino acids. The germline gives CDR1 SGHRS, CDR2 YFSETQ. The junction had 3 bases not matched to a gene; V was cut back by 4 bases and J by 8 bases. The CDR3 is CASSPGQGAEKLFF. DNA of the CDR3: TGCGCCAGCAGCCCGGGACAGGGGGCGGAAAAACTGTTTTTT.

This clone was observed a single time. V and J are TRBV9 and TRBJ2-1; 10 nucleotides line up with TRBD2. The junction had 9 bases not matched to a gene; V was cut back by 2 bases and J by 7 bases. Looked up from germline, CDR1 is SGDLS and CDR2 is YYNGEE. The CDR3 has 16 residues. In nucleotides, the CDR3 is TGTGCCAGCAGCGTCCCTCTAGCGGGAGCCGGGAATGAGCAGTTCTTC. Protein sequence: CASSVPLAGAGNEQFF. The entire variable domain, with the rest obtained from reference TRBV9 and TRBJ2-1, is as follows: DSGVTQTPKHLITATGQRVTLRCSPRSGDLSVYWYQQSLDQGLQFLIQYYNGEERAKGNILERFSAQQFPDLHSELNLSSLELGDSALYFCASSVPLAGAGNEQFFGPGTRLTVL.

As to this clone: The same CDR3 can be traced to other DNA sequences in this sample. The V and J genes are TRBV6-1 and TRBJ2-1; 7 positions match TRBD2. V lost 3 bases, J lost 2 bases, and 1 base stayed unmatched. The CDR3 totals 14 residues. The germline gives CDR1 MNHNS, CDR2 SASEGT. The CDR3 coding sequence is TGTGCCAGCAGTGAGAGCGGGACCTACAATGAGCAGTTCTTC. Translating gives CASSESGTYNEQFF.

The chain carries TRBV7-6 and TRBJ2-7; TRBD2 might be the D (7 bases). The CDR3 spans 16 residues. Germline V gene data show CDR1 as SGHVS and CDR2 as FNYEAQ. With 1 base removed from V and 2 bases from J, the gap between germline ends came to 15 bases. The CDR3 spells CASSLGGGGGTYEQYF. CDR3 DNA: TGTGCCAGCAGCTTAGGAGGAGGGGGGGGGACCTACGAGCAGTACTTC.

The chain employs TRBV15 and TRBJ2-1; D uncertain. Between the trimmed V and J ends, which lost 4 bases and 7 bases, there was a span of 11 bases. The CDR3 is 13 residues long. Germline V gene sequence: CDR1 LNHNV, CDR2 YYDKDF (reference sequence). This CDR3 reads CATSTRIANEQFF. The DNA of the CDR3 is TGTGCCACCAGCACCCGAATAGCTAATGAGCAGTTCTTC.

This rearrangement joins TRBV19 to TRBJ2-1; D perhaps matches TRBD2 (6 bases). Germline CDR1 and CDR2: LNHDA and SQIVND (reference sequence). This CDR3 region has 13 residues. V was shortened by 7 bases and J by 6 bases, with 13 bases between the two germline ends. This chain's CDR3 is CASTLRGFNEQFF. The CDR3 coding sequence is TGTGCCAGTACTCTCCGGGGGTTCAATGAGCAGTTCTTC.

CDR3 coding DNA: TGTGCCAGCTCAACGGGCGAACAGGGGGTAACTGAAGCTTTCTTT. Amino acids: CASSTGEQGVTEAFF. The chain couples TRBV18 to TRBJ1-1, with 8 bases identical to TRBD1. This CDR3 contains 15 residues. V shed 5 bases, J shed 5 bases, and the junction held 10 bases outside the gene matches. Per the germline V gene, CDR1 is KGHSH and CDR2 is LQKENI.

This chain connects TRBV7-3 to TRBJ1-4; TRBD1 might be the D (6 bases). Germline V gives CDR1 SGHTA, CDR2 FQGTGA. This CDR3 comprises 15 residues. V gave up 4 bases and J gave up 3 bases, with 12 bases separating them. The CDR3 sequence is CASSSQTGPNEKLFF. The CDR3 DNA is TGTGCCAGCAGCTCGCAGACAGGCCCTAATGAAAAACTGTTTTTT. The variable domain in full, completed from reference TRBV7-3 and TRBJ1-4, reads GAGVSQTPSNKVTEKGKYVELRCDPISGHTALYWYRQSLGQGPEFLIYFQGTGAADDSGLPNDRFFAVRPEGSVSTLKIQRTERGDSAVYLCASSSQTGPNEKLFFGSGTQLSVL.

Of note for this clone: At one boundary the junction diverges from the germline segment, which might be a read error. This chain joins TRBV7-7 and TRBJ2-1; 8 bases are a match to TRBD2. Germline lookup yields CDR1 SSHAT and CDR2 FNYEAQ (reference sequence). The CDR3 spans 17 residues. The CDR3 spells CASSLVGGTSSYNEQFF. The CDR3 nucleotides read TGTGCTAGCAGCTTAGTGGGTGGGACTAGCTCCTACAATGAGCAGTTCTTC. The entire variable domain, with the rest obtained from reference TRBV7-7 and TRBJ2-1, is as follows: GAGVSQSPRYKVTKRGQDVTLRCDPISSHATLYWYQQALGQGPEFLTYFNYEAQPDKSGLPSDRFSAERPEGSISTLTIQRTEQRDSAMYRCASSLVGGTSSYNEQFFGPGTRLTVL.

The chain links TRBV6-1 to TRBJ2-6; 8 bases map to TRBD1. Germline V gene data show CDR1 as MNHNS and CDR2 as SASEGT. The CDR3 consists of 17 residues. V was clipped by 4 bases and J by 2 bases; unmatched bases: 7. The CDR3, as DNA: TGTGCCAGCAGTGTTTCAGGGGGCGCGGCTGGGGCCAACGTCCTGACTTTC. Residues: CASSVSGGAAGANVLTF.

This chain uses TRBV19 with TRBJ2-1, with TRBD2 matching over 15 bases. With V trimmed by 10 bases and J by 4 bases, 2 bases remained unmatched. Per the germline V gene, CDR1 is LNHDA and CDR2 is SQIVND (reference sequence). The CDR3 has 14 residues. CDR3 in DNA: TGTGCCACCGGGACTAGCGGGAGGTACAATGAGCAGTTCTTC. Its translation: CATGTSGRYNEQFF.

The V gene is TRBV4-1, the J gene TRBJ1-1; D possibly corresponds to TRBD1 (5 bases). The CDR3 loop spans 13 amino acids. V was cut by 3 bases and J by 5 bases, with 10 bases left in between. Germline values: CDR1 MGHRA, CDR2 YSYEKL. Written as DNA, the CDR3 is TGCGCCAGCAGCCACGGAGGGACGACTGAAGCTTTCTTT. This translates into CASSHGGTTEAFF.

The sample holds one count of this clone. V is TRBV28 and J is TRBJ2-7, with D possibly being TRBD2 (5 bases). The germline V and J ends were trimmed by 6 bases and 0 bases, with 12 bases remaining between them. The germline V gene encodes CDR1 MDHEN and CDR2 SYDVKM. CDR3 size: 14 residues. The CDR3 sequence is CASSRTGSSYEQYF. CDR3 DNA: TGTGCCAGCAGCAGGACTGGGAGCTCCTACGAGCAGTACTTC.

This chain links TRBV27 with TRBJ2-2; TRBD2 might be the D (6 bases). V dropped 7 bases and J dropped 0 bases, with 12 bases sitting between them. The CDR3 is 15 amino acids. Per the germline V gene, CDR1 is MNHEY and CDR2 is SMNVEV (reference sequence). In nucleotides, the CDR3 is TGTGCCAGCACCCCCGGGGGAGCGAACACCGGGGAGCTGTTTTTT. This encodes CASTPGGANTGELFF.